Given below is one TCR beta chain in context. This entry belongs to a study of cytomegalovirus exposure and HLA in healthy donors. The table came from immunoSEQ multiplex PCR; TCRdb's copy has only in-frame clones and leaves some out. The sample yields roughly 63,000 clones, about 89% seen once. Germline values: CDR1 MNHEY, CDR2 SMNVEV (reference sequence). Unmatched junction bases numbered 4, after V lost 7 bases and J lost 3 bases. The CDR3 sequence is 14 residues long. The TCR was taken from a woman between 18 and 30 years old in good health and CMV-seronegative. This chain connects TRBV27 to TRBJ2-2; 8 nucleotides agree with TRBD1. Sequenced: PBMCs. Here the CDR3 DNA reads TGTGCCAGCAATCCGACAGGGGACACCGGGGAGCTGTTTTTT. Translated, it gives CASNPTGDTGELFF.